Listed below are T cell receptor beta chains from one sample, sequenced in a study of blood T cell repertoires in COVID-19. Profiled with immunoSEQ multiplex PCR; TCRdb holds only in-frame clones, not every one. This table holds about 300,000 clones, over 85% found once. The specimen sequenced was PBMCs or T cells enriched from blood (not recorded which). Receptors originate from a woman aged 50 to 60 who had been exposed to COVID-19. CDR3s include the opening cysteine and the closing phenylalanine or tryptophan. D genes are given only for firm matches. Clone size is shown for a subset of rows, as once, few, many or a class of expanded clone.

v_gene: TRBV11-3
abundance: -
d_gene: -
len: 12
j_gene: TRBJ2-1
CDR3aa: CASSHTRDIQFF
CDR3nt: TGTGCCAGCAGCCACACCCGGGACATCCAGTTCTTC

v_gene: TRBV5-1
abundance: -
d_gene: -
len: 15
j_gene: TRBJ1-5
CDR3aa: CASSLGPGGNQPQHF
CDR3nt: TGCGCCAGCAGCTTGGGTCCTGGGGGGAATCAGCCCCAGCATTTT

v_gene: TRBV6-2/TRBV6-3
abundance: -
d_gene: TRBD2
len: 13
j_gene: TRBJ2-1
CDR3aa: CASSHNSLAEQFF
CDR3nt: TGTGCCAGCAGTCACAACTCACTAGCGGAACAGTTCTTC

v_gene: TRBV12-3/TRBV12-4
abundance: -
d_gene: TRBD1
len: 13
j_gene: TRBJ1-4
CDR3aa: CASSRTGDEKLFF
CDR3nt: TGTGCCAGCAGTCGGACAGGGGATGAAAAACTGTTTTTT

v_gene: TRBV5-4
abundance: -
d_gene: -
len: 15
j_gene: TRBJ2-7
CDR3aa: CASSLHPGTGYEQYF
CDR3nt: TGTGCCAGCAGCTTGCATCCTGGTACAGGGTACGAGCAGTACTTC

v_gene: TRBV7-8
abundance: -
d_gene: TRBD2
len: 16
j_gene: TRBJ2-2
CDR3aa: CASSRTDRLAGGELFF
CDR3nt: TGTGCCAGCAGCCGAACCGATCGACTAGCGGGGGGGGAGCTGTTTTTT

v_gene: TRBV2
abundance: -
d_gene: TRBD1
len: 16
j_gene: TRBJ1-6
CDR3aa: CASNPVGQAPNSPLHF
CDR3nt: TGTGCCAGCAATCCGGTGGGACAGGCCCCTAATTCACCCCTCCACTTT

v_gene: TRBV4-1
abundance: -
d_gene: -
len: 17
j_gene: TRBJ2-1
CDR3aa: CASSQVSPDYRDNEQFF
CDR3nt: TGCGCCAGCAGCCAAGTTTCCCCGGACTACCGGGACAATGAGCAGTTCTTC

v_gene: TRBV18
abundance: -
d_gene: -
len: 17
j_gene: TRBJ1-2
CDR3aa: CASSPLLFQGIWYGYTF
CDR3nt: TGTGCCAGCTCACCCCTTTTATTCCAGGGGATTTGGTATGGCTACACCTTC

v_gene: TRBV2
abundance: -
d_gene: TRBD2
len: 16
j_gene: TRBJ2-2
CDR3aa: CASSTREVGSTGELFF
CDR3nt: TGTGCCAGCAGTACTCGGGAGGTAGGAAGCACCGGGGAGCTGTTTTTT

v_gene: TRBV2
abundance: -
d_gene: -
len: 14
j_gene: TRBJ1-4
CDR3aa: CASSNRVVWEKLFF
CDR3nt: TGTGCCAGCAGCAACAGGGTTGTGTGGGAAAAACTGTTTTTT

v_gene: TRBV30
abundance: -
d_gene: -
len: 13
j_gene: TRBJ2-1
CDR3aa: CAWSATTSNEQFF
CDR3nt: TGTGCCTGGAGTGCCACTACCTCGAATGAGCAGTTCTTC

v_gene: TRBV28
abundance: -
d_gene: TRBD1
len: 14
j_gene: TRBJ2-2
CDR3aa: CASSYRGVTGELFF
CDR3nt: TGTGCCAGCAGTTACAGGGGAGTCACCGGGGAGCTGTTTTTT

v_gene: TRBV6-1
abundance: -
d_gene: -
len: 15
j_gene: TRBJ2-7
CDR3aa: CASSEVGHPVDEQYF
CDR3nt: TGTGCCAGCAGTGAAGTTGGCCACCCTGTGGACGAGCAGTACTTC

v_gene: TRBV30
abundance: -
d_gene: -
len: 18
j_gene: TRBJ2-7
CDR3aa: CAWSVQSLNMGPSYEQYF
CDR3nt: TGTGCCTGGAGTGTACAGTCTTTAAATATGGGGCCCTCTTACGAGCAGTACTTC

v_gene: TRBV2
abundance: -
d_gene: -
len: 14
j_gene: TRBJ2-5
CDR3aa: CASSVGRGVETQYF
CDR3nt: TGTGCCAGCAGTGTTGGCAGGGGAGTAGAGACCCAGTACTTC

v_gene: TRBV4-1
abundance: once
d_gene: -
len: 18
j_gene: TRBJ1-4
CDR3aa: CASSQVGRASATNEKLFF
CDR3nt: TGCGCCAGCAGCCAAGTGGGCAGGGCAAGCGCAACTAATGAAAAACTGTTTTTT

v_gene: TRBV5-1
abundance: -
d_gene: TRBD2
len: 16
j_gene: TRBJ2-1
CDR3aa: CASSLGFSGGADEQFF
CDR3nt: TGCGCCAGCAGCTTGGGGTTTAGCGGGGGGGCTGATGAGCAGTTCTTC

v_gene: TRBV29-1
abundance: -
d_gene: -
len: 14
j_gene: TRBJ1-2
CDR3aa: CSVEVTTINYGYTF
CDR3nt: TGCAGCGTTGAAGTTACCACAATCAACTATGGCTACACCTTC

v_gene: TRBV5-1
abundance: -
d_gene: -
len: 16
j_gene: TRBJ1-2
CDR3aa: CASSLAYGGSNYGYTF
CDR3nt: TGCGCCAGCAGCTTGGCTTATGGAGGTTCGAACTATGGCTACACCTTC

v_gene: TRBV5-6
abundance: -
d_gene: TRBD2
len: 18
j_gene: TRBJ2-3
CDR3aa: CASSFRTSGGVSTDTQYF
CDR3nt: TGTGCCAGCAGCTTTCGGACTAGCGGGGGGGTAAGCACAGATACGCAGTATTTT

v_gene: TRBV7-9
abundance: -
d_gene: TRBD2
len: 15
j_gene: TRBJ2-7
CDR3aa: CASSPGGRLSYEQYF
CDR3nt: TGTGCCAGCAGCCCGGGGGGAAGACTCTCCTACGAGCAGTACTTC

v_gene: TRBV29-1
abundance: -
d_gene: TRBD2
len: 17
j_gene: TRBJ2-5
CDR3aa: CSVEDSGLAGPQETQYF
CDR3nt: TGCAGCGTTGAAGATTCGGGACTAGCGGGTCCTCAAGAGACCCAGTACTTC

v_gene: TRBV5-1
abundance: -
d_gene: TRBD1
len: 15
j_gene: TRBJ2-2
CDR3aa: CASSWGQGSTGELFF
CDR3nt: TGCGCCAGCAGCTGGGGACAGGGTAGCACCGGGGAGCTGTTTTTT

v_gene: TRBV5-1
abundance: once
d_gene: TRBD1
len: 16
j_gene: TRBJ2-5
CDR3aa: CASSPRGQGAWETQYF
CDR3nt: TGCGCCAGCAGCCCTAGGGGACAGGGGGCTTGGGAGACCCAGTACTTC

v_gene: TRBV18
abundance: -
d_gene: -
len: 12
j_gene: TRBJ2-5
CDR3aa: CASSPGVETQYF
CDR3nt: TGTGCCAGCTCACCGGGAGTTGAGACCCAGTACTTC

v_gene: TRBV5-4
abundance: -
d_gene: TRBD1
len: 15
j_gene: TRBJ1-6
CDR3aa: CASSLADRVSSPLHF
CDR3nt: TGTGCCAGCAGCTTGGCCGACAGGGTTAGTTCACCCCTCCACTTT

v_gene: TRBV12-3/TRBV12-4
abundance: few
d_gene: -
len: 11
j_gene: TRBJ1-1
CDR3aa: CASRLSTEAFF
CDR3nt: TGTGCCAGCAGATTGAGCACTGAAGCTTTCTTT

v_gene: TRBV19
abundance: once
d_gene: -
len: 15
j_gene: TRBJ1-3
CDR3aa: CASTVGEAYGNTIYF
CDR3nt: TGTGCCAGTACTGTTGGTGAAGCCTACGGAAACACCATATATTTT

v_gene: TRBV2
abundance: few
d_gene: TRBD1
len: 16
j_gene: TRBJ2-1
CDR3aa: CASSESGTEFYNEQFF
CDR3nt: TGTGCCAGCAGTGAGTCCGGGACAGAGTTTTACAATGAGCAGTTCTTC

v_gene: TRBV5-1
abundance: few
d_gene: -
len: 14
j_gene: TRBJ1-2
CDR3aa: CASNFGGGGDGYTF
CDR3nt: TGCGCCAGCAATTTTGGCGGGGGCGGTGATGGCTACACCTTC

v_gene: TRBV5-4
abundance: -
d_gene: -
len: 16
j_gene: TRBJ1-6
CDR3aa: CASSYPKEGRNSPLHF
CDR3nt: TGTGCCAGCAGCTACCCCAAGGAGGGTAGGAATTCACCCCTCCACTTT

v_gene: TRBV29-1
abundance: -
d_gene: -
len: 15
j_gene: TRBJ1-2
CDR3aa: CSVEDGSKANYGYTF
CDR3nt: TGCAGCGTTGAAGATGGCAGTAAAGCTAACTATGGCTACACCTTC

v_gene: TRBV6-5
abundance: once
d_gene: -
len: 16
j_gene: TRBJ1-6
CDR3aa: CASSYSVSSYNSPLHF
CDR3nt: TGTGCCAGCAGTTACTCGGTTAGCTCCTATAATTCACCCCTCCACTTT

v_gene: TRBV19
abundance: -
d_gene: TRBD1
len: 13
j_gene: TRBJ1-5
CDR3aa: CASSKQGYQPQHF
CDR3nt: TGTGCCAGTAGTAAACAGGGGTATCAGCCCCAGCATTTT